Following are 18 T cell receptor beta chains from one sample sequenced in a study of technical replicates of blood from several donors. The protocol was immunoSEQ multiplex PCR, while the TCRdb copy is restricted to in-frame clones and leaves out a portion. The sample gives fewer than 90,000 clones, over 90% of which show up once; about 0.27% is in the top ten. Sequencing was carried out using T cells isolated from PBMCs. These receptors were collected from a human donor in good health.

V and J are TRBV6-1 and TRBJ2-7; TRBD1 matches 7 bases. Trimming cost V 2 bases and J 5 bases; bases outside gene matches: 9. The CDR3 has 15 amino acids. Germline V gene data show CDR1 as MNHNS and CDR2 as SASEGT. The CDR3, as DNA: TGTGCCAGCAGTGAATCACCGGGACAGATGAACGAGCAGTACTTC. It codes for CASSESPGQMNEQYF.

V is TRBV7-9 and J is TRBJ2-7, with TRBD1 as a possible D gene (5 bases). The CDR3 runs 15 residues. With 5 bases removed from V and 1 base from J, the gap between germline ends came to 15 bases. The germline V gene has CDR1 SEHNR and CDR2 FQNEAQ (reference sequence). The CDR3 coding sequence is TGTGCCAGCAGCACGTCTGGGGCCTTATCCTACGAGCAGTACTTC. Protein: CASSTSGALSYEQYF.

The J gene is TRBJ2-2, the V gene TRBV5-4; 7 bases are a match to TRBD2. CDR3 length equals 13 residues. V gave up 4 bases and J gave up 3 bases; unmatched junction bases: 0. Germline assignment: CDR1 SGHNT and CDR2 YYREEE (reference sequence). The chain's CDR3 is CASSRGDTGELFF. Written as DNA, the CDR3 is TGTGCCAGCAGCCGGGGGGACACCGGGGAGCTGTTTTTT.

The chain is built from TRBV5-6 and TRBJ1-6, with a tentative D call TRBD1 (6 bases). V lost 3 bases and J 3 bases, leaving 16 bases between the germline ends. The germline V gene has CDR1 SGHDT and CDR2 YYEEEE. The CDR3 extends over 17 amino acids. The CDR3 reads CASSSWTEGLYNSPLHF. The CDR3 region has the DNA TGTGCCAGCAGCTCATGGACAGAAGGGCTCTATAATTCACCCCTCCACTTT.

This clone was seen once. V is TRBV6-5 and J is TRBJ2-2; maybe TRBD2 (5 bases). The CDR3 length is 15 residues. CDR1 and CDR2 from the germline V gene are MNHEY and SVGAGI. V was cut by 5 bases and J by 5 bases, with 15 bases left in between. For the CDR3, the DNA is TGTGCCAGCAGTCGTCAGGAGGTGGGGACCGGGGAGCTGTTTTTT. The encoded protein is CASSRQEVGTGELFF.

J is TRBJ2-1 and V is TRBV28, with 9 bases matching TRBD1. Germline CDR1 is MDHEN and CDR2 is SYDVKM. Trimming at V came to 10 bases and at J to 7 bases, leaving 17 bases not matched to a gene. This CDR3 region has 16 residues. CDR3 sequence: CATRPSTYRGQNEQFF. The CDR3 DNA is TGTGCCACCCGACCCTCGACTTACAGGGGGCAGAATGAGCAGTTCTTC.

This rearrangement joins TRBV9 to TRBJ2-1; 9 nucleotides align to TRBD2. Germline V CDR1 and CDR2: SGDLS, YYNGEE. This CDR3 has 16 residues. V lost 4 bases, J lost 5 bases, and 10 bases stayed unmatched. CDR3 residues: CASSPDETSGHNEQFF. The CDR3 coding sequence is TGTGCCAGCAGCCCCGACGAGACTAGCGGTCACAATGAGCAGTTCTTC.

The chain joins TRBV4-1 to TRBJ1-1, with TRBD1 identical over 7 bases. V was pared by 2 bases and J by 0 bases, with 15 bases of the junction left unmatched. The CDR3 is 19 residues long. Germline V gene data show CDR1 as MGHRA and CDR2 as YSYEKL. CDR3 coding DNA: TGCGCCAGCAGCCAATTTCCCGGGACAGCAAGTAGGATGAACACTGAAGCTTTCTTT. Its translation is CASSQFPGTASRMNTEAFF.

As for this clone: This sample also contains other DNA sequences that code for the same CDR3. The CDR3 here is CASSPRTSGSSYEQYF. The CDR3 region has the DNA TGTGCCAGCTCACCAAGGACTAGCGGGAGCTCCTACGAGCAGTACTTC. The chain joins TRBV18 to TRBJ2-7; 13 bases map to TRBD2. The germline CDR1 and CDR2 sequences are KGHSH and LQKENI. The CDR3 totals 16 residues. With V trimmed by 2 bases and J by 0 bases, 1 base remained unmatched.

The chain is built from TRBV9 and TRBJ1-6; no clear D gene. V shed 3 bases and J shed 9 bases, with 19 bases lying between them. This CDR3 has 16 amino acids. The germline gives CDR1 SGDLS, CDR2 YYNGEE. The CDR3 DNA reads TGTGCCAGCAGCGATGACCCCGGGATCCCGGGTTCACCCCTCCACTTT. Protein sequence: CASSDDPGIPGSPLHF.

The V gene is TRBV29-1, the J gene TRBJ2-7, with 11 bases fitting TRBD2. Germline assignment: CDR1 SQVTM and CDR2 ANQGSEA. The V segment lost 2 bases and the J segment 4 bases; nucleotides outside the gene matches: 7. CDR3 size: 15 residues. CDR3 nucleotides: TGCAGCGTTGAAATGCTCGGGACTAGCGGTTACGAGCAGTACTTC. Protein sequence: CSVEMLGTSGYEQYF.

The count of this clone is one. The CDR3 sequence: CASSFLAGGTDTQYF. CDR3 nucleotides: TGCGCCAGCAGCTTTCTAGCGGGGGGCACAGATACGCAGTATTTT. The chain carries TRBV5-1 and TRBJ2-3; TRBD2 aligns across 10 bases. The germline V gene has CDR1 SGHRS and CDR2 YFSETQ. Trimming cost V 2 bases and J 1 base; bases outside gene matches: 1. The CDR3 is 15 residues long. Based on the CDR3 plus reference TRBV5-1 and TRBJ2-3, the full variable domain is KAGVTQTPRYLIKTRGQQVTLSCSPISGHRSVSWYQQTPGQGLQFLFEYFSETQRNKGNFPGRFSGRQFSNSRSEMNVSTLELGDSALYLCASSFLAGGTDTQYFGPGTRLTVL.

The rearrangement joins TRBV27 to TRBJ2-7, with 8 bases aligning to TRBD2. The CDR3 totals 15 residues. The germline V gene has CDR1 MNHEY and CDR2 SMNVEV (reference sequence). J was trimmed by 3 bases and V by 2 bases; bases with no gene match: 6. The CDR3 loop is CASSLRGGPNYEQYF. Written as DNA, the CDR3 is TGTGCCAGCAGTTTACGGGGGGGACCTAACTACGAGCAGTACTTC.

The CDR3 here is CASSIQDSPLLNEKLFF. DNA of the CDR3: TGTGCCAGTAGTATACAGGACAGTCCACTTTTGAATGAAAAACTGTTTTTT. V usage is TRBV19 and J usage is TRBJ1-4; maybe TRBD1 (6 bases). V lost 2 bases to trimming and J lost 5 bases, with 18 bases between them. The germline CDR1 and CDR2 sequences are LNHDA and SQIVND (reference sequence). CDR3 length equals 17 residues.

Here the CDR3 DNA reads TGTGCCAGCAGTGGAGGACACCTCCAAGAGACCCAGTACTTC. This gives the protein CASSGGHLQETQYF. The chain has TRBV2 and TRBJ2-5; possible D gene TRBD1, 5 bases. V was cut by 4 bases and J by 1 base, with 10 bases left in between. CDR3 length: 14 residues. In germline, CDR1 is SNHLY, CDR2 FYNNEI.

The chain is built from TRBV5-1 and TRBJ2-1, with a tentative D call TRBD2 (5 bases). V lost 0 bases and J lost 2, with 12 bases in between. The CDR3 is 16 amino acids. Germline CDR1 reads SGHRS; CDR2 reads YFSETQ. CDR3 in amino acids: CASSLVGVRTYNEQFF. The DNA for the CDR3 is TGCGCCAGCAGCTTGGTCGGGGTCAGGACCTACAATGAGCAGTTCTTC.

This sequence joins TRBV29-1 and TRBJ2-7, with 7 bases that match TRBD1. Germline CDR1 and CDR2: SQVTM and ANQGSEA. The V gene end was trimmed by 3 bases and the J gene end by 4 bases; junction bases not matched to a gene: 6. The CDR3 is 13 residues long. The CDR3 nucleotides are TGCAGCGTTGAGGGGGACAGTGGTTACGAGCAGTACTTC. Translation gives CSVEGDSGYEQYF.

The V call is TRBV5-4, the J call TRBJ1-5; 7 bases match TRBD1. The CDR3 totals 14 residues. Germline CDR1 and CDR2: SGHNT and YYREEE (reference sequence). After removal of 10 bases from V and 7 bases from J, the junction contained 14 bases not matched to a gene. CDR3 residues: CASSRQGVEQPQHF. The CDR3 DNA reads TGTGCCTCGTCCCGGCAGGGGGTCGAACAGCCCCAGCATTTT.